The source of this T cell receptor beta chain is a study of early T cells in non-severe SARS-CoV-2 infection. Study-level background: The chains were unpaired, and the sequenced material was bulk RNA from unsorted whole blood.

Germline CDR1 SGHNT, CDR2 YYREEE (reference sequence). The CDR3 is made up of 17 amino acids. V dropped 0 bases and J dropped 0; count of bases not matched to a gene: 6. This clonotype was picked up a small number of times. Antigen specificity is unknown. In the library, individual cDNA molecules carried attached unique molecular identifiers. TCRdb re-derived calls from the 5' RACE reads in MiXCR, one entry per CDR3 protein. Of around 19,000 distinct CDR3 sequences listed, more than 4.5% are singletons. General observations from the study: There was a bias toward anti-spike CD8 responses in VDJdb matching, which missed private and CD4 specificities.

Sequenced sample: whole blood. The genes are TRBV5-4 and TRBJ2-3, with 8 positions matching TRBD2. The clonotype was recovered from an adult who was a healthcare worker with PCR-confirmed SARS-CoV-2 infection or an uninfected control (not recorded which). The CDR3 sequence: CASSLGATSGSTDTQYF. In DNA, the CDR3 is TGTGCCAGCAGCTTGGGGGCTACTAGCGGTAGCACAGATACGCAGTATTTT.